Sequencing of this TCR beta chain was carried out in a study of blood T cell repertoires in COVID-19. Across the whole study: Acute and convalescent COVID-19 specimens originated in the United States, Italy and Spain. PBMCs, B-cell-depleted T cells, or T cells provided the cDNA or gDNA that made up the material.

In the original analysis: The authors estimated nucleated cell counts from reference gene primer amplification. Using immunoSEQ multiplex PCR, the repertoire was profiled, and TCRdb retains in-frame clones only, with some absent. The D gene and trimming were derived from the DNA, and the V and J assignments and clone size from that table. The repertoire holds over 100,000 clones, with about nine tenths as singletons. Germline V gene data show CDR1 as MNHEY and CDR2 as SVGAGI. CDR3 length: 14 residues. The V gene end was trimmed by 6 bases and the J gene end by 1 base; junction bases not matched to a gene: 4.

What was sequenced was peripheral blood. This TCR was recovered from a human donor in a cohort sampled during active COVID-19. The V gene is TRBV6-5, the J gene TRBJ1-2; 8 bases are a match to TRBD1. Written as DNA, the CDR3 is TGTGCCAGCAGCTCGGACAGGGTTAACTATGGCTACACCTTC. Translated: CASSSDRVNYGYTF.